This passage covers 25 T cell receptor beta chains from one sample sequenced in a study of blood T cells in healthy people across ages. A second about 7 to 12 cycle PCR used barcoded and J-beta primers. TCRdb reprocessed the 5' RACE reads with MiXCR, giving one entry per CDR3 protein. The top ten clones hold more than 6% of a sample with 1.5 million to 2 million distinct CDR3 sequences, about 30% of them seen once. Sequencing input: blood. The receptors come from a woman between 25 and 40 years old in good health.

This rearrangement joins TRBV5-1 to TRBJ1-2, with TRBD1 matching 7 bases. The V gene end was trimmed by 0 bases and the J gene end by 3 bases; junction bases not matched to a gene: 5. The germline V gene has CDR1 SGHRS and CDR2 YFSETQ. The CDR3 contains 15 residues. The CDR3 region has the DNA TGCGCCAGCAGCTTGGGACAGGGACCCTACTATGGCTACACCTTC. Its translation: CASSLGQGPYYGYTF.

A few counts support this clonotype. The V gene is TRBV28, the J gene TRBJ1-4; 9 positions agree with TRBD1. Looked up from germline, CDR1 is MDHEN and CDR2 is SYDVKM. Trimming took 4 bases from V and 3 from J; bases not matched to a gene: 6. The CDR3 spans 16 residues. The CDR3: CASSYRDRESNEKLFF. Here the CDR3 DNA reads TGTGCCAGCAGTTACCGGGACAGGGAATCTAATGAAAAACTGTTTTTT.

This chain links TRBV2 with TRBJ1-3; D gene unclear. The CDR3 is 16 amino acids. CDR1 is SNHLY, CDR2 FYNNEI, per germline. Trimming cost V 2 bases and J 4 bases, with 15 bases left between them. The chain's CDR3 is CASSEHPFKAGNTIYF. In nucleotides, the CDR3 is TGTGCCAGCAGTGAACATCCATTCAAGGCCGGAAACACCATATATTTT.

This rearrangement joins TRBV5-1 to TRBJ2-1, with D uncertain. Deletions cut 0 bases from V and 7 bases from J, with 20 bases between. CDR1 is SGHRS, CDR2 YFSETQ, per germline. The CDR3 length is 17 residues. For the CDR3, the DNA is TGCGCCAGCAGCTTGGCTCTGGGGAAGAGGAAAGGGAATGAGCAGTTCTTC. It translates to CASSLALGKRKGNEQFF.

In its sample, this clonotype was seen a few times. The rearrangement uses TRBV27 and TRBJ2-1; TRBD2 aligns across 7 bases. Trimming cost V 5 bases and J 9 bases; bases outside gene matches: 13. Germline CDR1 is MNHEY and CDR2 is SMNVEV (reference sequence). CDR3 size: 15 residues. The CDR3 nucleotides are TGTGCCAGCAGTCCCTCGGACGTGTCGGGGGGTGAGCAGTTCTTC. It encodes CASSPSDVSGGEQFF.

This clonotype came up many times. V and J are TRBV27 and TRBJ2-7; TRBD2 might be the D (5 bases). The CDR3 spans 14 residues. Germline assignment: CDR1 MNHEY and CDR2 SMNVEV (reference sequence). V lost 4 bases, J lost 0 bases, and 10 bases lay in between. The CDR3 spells CASSYGIPSYEQYF. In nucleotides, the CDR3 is TGTGCCAGCAGTTACGGGATACCCTCCTACGAGCAGTACTTC.

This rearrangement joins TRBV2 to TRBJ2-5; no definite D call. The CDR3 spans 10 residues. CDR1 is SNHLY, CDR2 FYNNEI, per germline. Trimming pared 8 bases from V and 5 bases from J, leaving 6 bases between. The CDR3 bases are TGTGCCAGCCGCGACGAGACCCAGTACTTC. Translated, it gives CASRDETQYF.

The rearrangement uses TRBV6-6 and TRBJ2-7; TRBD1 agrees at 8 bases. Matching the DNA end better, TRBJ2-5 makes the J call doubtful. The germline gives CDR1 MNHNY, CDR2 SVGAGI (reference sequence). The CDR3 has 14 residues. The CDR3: CASRVTGGRETQYF. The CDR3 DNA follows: TGTGCCAGCAGAGTCACAGGGGGACGGGAGACCCAGTACTTC.

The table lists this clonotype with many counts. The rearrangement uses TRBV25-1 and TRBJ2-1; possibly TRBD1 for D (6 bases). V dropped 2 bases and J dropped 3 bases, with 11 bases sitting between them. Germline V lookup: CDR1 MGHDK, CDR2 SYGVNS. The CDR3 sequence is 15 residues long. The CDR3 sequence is CASSEGGRGYNEQFF. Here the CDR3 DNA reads TGTGCCAGCAGTGAAGGGGGCAGGGGCTACAATGAGCAGTTCTTC.

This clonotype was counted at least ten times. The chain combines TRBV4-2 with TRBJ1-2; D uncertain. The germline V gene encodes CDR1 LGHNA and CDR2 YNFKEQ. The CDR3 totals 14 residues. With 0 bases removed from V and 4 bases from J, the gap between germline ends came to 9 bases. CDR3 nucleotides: TGTGCCAGCAGCCAAGATTTGGCACCCTATGGCTACACCTTC. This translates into CASSQDLAPYGYTF.

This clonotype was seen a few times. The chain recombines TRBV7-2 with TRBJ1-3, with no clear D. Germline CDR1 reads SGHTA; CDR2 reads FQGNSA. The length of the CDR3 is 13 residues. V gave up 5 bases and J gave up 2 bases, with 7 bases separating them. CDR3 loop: CASSPSAGNTIYF. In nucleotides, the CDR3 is TGTGCCAGCAGCCCATCAGCTGGAAACACCATATATTTT.

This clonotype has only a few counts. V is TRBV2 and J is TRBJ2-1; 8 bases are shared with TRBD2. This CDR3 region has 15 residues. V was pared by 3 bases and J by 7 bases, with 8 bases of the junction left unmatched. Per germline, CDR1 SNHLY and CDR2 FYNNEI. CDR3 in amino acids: CASSEGRGGINEQFF. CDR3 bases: TGTGCCAGCAGTGAGGGGCGCGGGGGGATAAATGAGCAGTTCTTC.

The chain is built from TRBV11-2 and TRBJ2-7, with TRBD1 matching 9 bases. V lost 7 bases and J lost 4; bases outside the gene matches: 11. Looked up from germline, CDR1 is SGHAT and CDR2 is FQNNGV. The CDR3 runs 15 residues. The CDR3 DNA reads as TGTGCCAGCACCGCCGGGACAGGGCCCGCTTACGAGCAGTACTTC. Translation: CASTAGTGPAYEQYF.

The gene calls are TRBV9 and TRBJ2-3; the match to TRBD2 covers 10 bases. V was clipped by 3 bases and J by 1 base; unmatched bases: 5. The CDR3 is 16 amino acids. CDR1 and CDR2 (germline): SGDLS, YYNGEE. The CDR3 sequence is CASSEGTSAGTDTQYF. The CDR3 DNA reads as TGTGCCAGCAGCGAAGGGACTAGCGCGGGCACAGATACGCAGTATTTT.

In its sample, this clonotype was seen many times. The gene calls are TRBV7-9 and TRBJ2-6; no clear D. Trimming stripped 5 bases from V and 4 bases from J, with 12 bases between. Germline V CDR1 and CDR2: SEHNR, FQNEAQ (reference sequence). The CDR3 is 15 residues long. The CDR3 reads CASSVGSAGANVLTF. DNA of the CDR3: TGTGCCAGCAGCGTCGGCAGCGCGGGGGCCAACGTCCTGACTTTC.

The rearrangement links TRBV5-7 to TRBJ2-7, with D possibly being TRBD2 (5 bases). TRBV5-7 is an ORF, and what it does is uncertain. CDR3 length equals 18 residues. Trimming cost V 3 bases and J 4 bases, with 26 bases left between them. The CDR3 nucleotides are TGTGCCAGCAGCTCGGGGAAGGTGCCGGGCCTTACCCCTTACGAGCAGTACTTC. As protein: CASSSGKVPGLTPYEQYF.

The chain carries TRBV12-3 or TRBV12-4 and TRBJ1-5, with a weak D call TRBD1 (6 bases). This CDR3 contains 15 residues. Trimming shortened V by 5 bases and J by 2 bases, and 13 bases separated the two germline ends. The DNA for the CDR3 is TGTGCCAGCAGTGCCCGACAGGCGGGCAATCAGCCCCAGCATTTT. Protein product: CASSARQAGNQPQHF.

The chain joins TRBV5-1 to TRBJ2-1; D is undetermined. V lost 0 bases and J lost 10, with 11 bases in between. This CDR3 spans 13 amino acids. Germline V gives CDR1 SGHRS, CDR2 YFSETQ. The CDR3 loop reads CASSLEAAYEQFF. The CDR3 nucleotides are TGCGCCAGCAGCTTGGAGGCAGCCTACGAGCAGTTCTTC.

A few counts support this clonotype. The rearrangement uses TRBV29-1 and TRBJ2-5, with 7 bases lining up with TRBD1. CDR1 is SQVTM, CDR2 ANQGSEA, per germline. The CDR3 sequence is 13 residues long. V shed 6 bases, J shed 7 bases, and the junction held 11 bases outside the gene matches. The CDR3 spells CSVESGQKRTQYF. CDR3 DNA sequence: TGCAGCGTCGAATCGGGACAGAAGAGGACCCAGTACTTC. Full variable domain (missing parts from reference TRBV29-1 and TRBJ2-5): SAVISQKPSRDICQRGTSLTIQCQVDSQVTMMFWYRQQPGQSLTLIATANQGSEATYESGFVIDKFPISRPNLTFSTLTVSNMSPEDSSIYLCSVESGQKRTQYFGPGTRLLVL.

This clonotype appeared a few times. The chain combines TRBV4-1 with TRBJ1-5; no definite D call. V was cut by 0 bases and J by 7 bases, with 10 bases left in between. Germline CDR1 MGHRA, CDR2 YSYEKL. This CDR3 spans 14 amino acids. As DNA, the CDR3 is TGCGCCAGCAGCCAAGAGATATCCAGACAGCCCCAGCATTTT. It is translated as CASSQEISRQPQHF.

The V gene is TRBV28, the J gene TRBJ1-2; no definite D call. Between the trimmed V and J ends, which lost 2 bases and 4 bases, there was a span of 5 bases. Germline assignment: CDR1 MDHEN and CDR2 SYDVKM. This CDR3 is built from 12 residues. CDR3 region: CASSLQVYGYTF. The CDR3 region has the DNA TGTGCCAGCAGTTTACAGGTCTATGGCTACACCTTC.

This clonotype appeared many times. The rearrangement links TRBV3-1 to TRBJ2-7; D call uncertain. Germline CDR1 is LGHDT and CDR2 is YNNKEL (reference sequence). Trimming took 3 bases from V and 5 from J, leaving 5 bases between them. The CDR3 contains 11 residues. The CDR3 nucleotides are TGTGCCAGCAGCCAGAGAAACGAGCAGTACTTC. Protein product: CASSQRNEQYF.

The CDR3 coding sequence is TGCAGTGCCTATCGGGCGGGGCCCCAAGAGACCCAGTACTTC. Its translation is CSAYRAGPQETQYF. The chain has TRBV20-1 and TRBJ2-5; TRBD2 might be the D (6 bases). The CDR3 totals 14 residues. Germline values: CDR1 DFQATT, CDR2 SNEGSKA (reference sequence). Deletions cut 6 bases from V and 1 base from J, with 15 bases between.

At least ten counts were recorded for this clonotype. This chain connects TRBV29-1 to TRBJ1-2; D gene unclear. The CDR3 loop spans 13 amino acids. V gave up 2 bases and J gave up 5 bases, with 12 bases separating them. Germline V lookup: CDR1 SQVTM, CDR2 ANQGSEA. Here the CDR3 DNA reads TGCAGCGTTGAACAGGTTCGGACTTATGGCTACACCTTC. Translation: CSVEQVRTYGYTF.

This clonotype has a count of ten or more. CDR3 DNA sequence: TGTGCCAGCAGACTCGACCGGGGAGGGCTTAACAATGAGCAGTTCTTC. Translated: CASRLDRGGLNNEQFF. This chain joins TRBV7-2 and TRBJ2-1, with 7 bases matching TRBD2. The germline V gene has CDR1 SGHTA and CDR2 FQGNSA. The CDR3 sequence is 16 residues long. The V and J ends lost 6 bases and 5 bases, in that order; junction bases with no gene match: 13.